A selection of T cell receptor beta chains follows, all from one sample in a study of CD8 T cells in Susac syndrome. Each CDR3 protein gets one entry after TCRdb re-called the immunoSEQ multiplex PCR reads with MiXCR. The table records around 160,000 distinct CDR3 sequences, just under 95% of them present only once. The sample taken for sequencing was CD4+ T cells from PBMCs. The receptors shown here come from a human donor in good health. Both conserved end residues are part of each CDR3. A D gene is named only where the DNA matches it firmly. Size is omitted from some rows. Given values are once, few, many or a class for expanded clones.

cdr3_nt	cdr3_aa	v_call	d_call	cdr3_length	j_call	clone_size
TGCAGTGCCAGCTTCGGCACAGGGGGCAGATACGAGCAGTACTTC	CSASFGTGGRYEQYF	TRBV20-1	TRBD1	15	TRBJ2-7	NA
TGTGCCAGCAGCCAAGGATTAAATGTGCGCAATGAGCAGTTCTTC	CASSQGLNVRNEQFF	TRBV3-1	NA	15	TRBJ2-1	NA
TGCGCCAGCAGCTTCCAGGGTGGGTCCGGGGAGCTGTTTTTT	CASSFQGGSGELFF	TRBV5-1	NA	14	TRBJ2-2	NA
TGTGCCAGCAGTTACTCGGGGGGGGGCAATCAGCCCCAGCATTTT	CASSYSGGGNQPQHF	TRBV6-6	NA	15	TRBJ1-5	NA
TGTGCCAGCACCGTTAGGGGGGGCCATGAGCAGTTCTTC	CASTVRGGHEQFF	TRBV7-2	NA	13	TRBJ2-1	NA
TGTGCCAGCAGCCCACTGGGACTAGCGTTAGGGGAGCTGTTTTTT	CASSPLGLALGELFF	TRBV3-1	TRBD2	15	TRBJ2-2	once
TGCGCCAGCAGCGCGAACGGATACTCCTACAATGAGCAGTTCTTC	CASSANGYSYNEQFF	TRBV5-1	NA	15	TRBJ2-1	once
TGCGCCAGCAGCTTGGACGGTAAAGAGACCCAGTACTTC	CASSLDGKETQYF	TRBV5-1	NA	13	TRBJ2-5	NA
TGTGCCACCAGTCGGCAGGGCGGCACAGATACGCAGTATTTT	CATSRQGGTDTQYF	TRBV24-1	NA	14	TRBJ2-3	NA
TGCGCCAGCAGCTTGGCCCCACAGGGGAATTCACCCCTCCACTTT	CASSLAPQGNSPLHF	TRBV5-1	TRBD1	15	TRBJ1-6	NA
TGTGCCAGCAGTGTCTTCGGGGCAGAGGGGAATTCACCCCTCCACTTT	CASSVFGAEGNSPLHF	TRBV2	NA	16	TRBJ1-6	NA
TGTGCCAGTACTATCCCCCGAGGTAGCGGGGGCCTCCCCACAGATACGCAGTATTTT	CASTIPRGSGGLPTDTQYF	TRBV19	TRBD2	19	TRBJ2-3	NA
TGCAGTGCCGAAGTGGGCCAAGAGACCCAGTACTTC	CSAEVGQETQYF	TRBV20-1	NA	12	TRBJ2-5	NA
TGTGCCAGCAGTTTCTCGTGGTCGGGCAATCAGCCCCAGCATTTT	CASSFSWSGNQPQHF	TRBV12-3/TRBV12-4	NA	15	TRBJ1-5	NA
TGCGCCAGCAGCCAAGACCCAGGGATCGGGCACTATGGCTACACCTTC	CASSQDPGIGHYGYTF	TRBV4-1	NA	16	TRBJ1-2	NA
TGCAGTGCTACAGGGGAAGGAGCCAAAAACATTCAGTACTTC	CSATGEGAKNIQYF	TRBV20-1	NA	14	TRBJ2-4	NA
TGTGCCAGCAGCCTTGTTGGGGGCACAGATACGCAGTATTTT	CASSLVGGTDTQYF	TRBV12-3/TRBV12-4	NA	14	TRBJ2-3	few
TGCGCCAGTGGTAGCGGGGCCGTAACGAACACCGGGGAGCTGTTTTTT	CASGSGAVTNTGELFF	TRBV4-1	TRBD2	16	TRBJ2-2	NA
TGCAGTGCTAGCGCACAGGAGGTTTTTGGCTACACCTTC	CSASAQEVFGYTF	TRBV20-1	NA	13	TRBJ1-2	once
TGTGCCAGCAGCTTCCGGGCCAGCACCTACGAGCAGTACTTC	CASSFRASTYEQYF	TRBV7-3	NA	14	TRBJ2-7	NA
TGTGCCAGCAGCTTGGGGCGGCCTGGAAACACCATATATTTT	CASSLGRPGNTIYF	TRBV5-6	NA	14	TRBJ1-3	NA
TGTGCCAGTAGTGCGGAGGACTCCTACGAGCAGTACTTC	CASSAEDSYEQYF	TRBV19	NA	13	TRBJ2-7	NA
TGTGCCAGCAGTTACTCGAGTACTAGCGGTTCGTACAATGAGCAGTTCTTC	CASSYSSTSGSYNEQFF	TRBV6-2/TRBV6-3	TRBD2	17	TRBJ2-1	NA
TGTGCCAGCTGGAGCTCCTACAATGAGCAGTTCTTC	CASWSSYNEQFF	TRBV6-6	NA	12	TRBJ2-1	NA
TGTGCCAGCAGCTTAGCCCATAGACAGGGGGCTGACTATGGCTACACCTTC	CASSLAHRQGADYGYTF	TRBV7-9	TRBD1	17	TRBJ1-2	NA
TGTGCCAGCAGCACCCTAGGGACAGGGGGTGTCACCGGGGAGCTGTTTTTT	CASSTLGTGGVTGELFF	TRBV3-1	TRBD1	17	TRBJ2-2	NA
TGCAGTGCTAGCGGGGGGAAAAGGATAAGTACGCAGTATTTT	CSASGGKRISTQYF	TRBV20-1	TRBD2	14	TRBJ2-3	NA
TGTGCCAGCAGCGGGAGGGGCTATGAGCAGTTCTTC	CASSGRGYEQFF	TRBV9	NA	12	TRBJ2-1	NA
TGCAGTGCTAGCAGACAGGGGGCAAATCAGCCCCAGCATTTT	CSASRQGANQPQHF	TRBV20-1	TRBD1	14	TRBJ1-5	NA